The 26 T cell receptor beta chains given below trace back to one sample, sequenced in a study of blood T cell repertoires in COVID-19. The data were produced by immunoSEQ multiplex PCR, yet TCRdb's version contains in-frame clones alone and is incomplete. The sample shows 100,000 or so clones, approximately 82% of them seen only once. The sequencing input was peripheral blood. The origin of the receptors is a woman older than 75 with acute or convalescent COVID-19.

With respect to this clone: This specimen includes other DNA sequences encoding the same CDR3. The CDR3 loop is CASSQLNSPLHF. Written as DNA, the CDR3 is TGTGCCAGCAGCCAACTGAATTCACCCCTCCACTTT. J is TRBJ1-6 and V is TRBV14; D gene uncertain. The CDR3 runs to 12 residues. The V and J ends lost 2 bases and 7 bases respectively, with 3 bases between them. CDR1 and CDR2 from the germline V gene are SGHDN and FVKESK.

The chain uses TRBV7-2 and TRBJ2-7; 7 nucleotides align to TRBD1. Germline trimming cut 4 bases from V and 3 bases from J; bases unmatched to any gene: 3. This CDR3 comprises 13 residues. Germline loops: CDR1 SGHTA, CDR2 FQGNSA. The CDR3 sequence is CASSSNRGYEQYF. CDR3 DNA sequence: TGTGCCAGCAGCTCTAACAGGGGCTACGAGCAGTACTTC.

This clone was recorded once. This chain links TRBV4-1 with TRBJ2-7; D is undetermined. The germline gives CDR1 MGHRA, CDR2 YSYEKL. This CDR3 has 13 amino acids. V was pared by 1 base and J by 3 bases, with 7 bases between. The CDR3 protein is CASSQGDNYEQYF. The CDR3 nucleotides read TGCGCCAGCAGCCAAGGAGACAACTACGAGCAGTACTTC.

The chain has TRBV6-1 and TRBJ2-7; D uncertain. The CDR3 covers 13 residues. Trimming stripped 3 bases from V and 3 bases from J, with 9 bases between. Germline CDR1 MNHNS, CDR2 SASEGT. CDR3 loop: CASSDPGVYEQYV. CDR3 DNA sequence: TGTGCCAGCAGTGACCCAGGTGTCTACGAGCAGTACGTC.

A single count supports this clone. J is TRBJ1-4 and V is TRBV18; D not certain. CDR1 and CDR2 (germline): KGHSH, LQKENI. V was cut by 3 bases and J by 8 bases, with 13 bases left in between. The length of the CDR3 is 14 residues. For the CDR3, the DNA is TGTGCCAGCTCACCTCTAAGCGGGTACGAAAAACTGTTTTTT. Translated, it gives CASSPLSGYEKLFF.

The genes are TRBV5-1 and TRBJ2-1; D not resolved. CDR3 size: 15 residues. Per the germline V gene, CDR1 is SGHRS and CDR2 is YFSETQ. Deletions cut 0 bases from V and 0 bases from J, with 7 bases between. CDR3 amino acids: CASSLATPSYNEQFF. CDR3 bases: TGCGCCAGCAGCTTGGCTACCCCCTCCTACAATGAGCAGTTCTTC.

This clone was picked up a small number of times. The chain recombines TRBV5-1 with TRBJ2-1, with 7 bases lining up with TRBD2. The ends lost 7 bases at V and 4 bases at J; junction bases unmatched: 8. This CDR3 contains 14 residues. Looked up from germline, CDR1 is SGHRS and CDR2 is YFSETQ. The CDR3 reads CASVEGGGYNEQFF. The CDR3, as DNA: TGCGCCAGCGTCGAGGGCGGGGGATACAATGAGCAGTTCTTC.

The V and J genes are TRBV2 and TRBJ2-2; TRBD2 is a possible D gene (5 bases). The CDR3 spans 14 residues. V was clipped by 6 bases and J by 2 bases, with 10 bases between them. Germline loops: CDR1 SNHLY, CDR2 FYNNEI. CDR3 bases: TGTGCCAGCAGGCGGGCCCCAAACACCGGGGAGCTGTTTTTT. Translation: CASRRAPNTGELFF.

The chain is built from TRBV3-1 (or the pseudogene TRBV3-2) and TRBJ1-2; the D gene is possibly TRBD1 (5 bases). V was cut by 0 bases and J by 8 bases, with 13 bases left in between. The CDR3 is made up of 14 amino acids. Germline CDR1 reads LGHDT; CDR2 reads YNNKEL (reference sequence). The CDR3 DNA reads TGTGCCAGCAGCCAAGAGGTGGGGCGAGGCGGCTACACCTTC. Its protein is CASSQEVGRGGYTF.

The CDR3 bases are TGTGCCAGTAGTATTAGACTAGTTTGGGAGACCCAGTACTTC. Protein product: CASSIRLVWETQYF. The chain uses TRBV19 and TRBJ2-5, with a tentative D call TRBD2 (6 bases). Germline V gene lookup returns CDR1 LNHDA and CDR2 SQIVND (reference sequence). This CDR3 is 14 amino acids long. The V end lost 3 bases, the J end lost 5 bases, and 13 bases lay between the germline ends. Using reference TRBV19 and TRBJ2-5 for the parts outside the CDR3, the full variable domain is DGGITQSPKYLFRKEGQNVTLSCEQNLNHDAMYWYRQDPGQGLRLIYYSQIVNDFQKGDIAEGYSVSREKKESFPLTVTSAQKNPTAFYLCASSIRLVWETQYFGPGTRLLVL.

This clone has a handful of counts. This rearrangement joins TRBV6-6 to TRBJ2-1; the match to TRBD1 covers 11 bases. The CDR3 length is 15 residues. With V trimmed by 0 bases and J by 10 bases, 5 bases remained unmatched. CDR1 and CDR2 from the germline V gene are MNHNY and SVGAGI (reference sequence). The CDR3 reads CASSYSGDRGWEQFF. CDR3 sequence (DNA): TGTGCCAGCAGTTACTCGGGGGACAGGGGGTGGGAGCAGTTCTTC.

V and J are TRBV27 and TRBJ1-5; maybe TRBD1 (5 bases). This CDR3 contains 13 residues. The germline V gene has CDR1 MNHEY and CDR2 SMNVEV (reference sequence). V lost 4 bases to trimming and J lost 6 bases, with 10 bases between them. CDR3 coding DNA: TGTGCCAGCAGTTGGGGCGCAGGTCAGCCCCAGCATTTT. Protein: CASSWGAGQPQHF.

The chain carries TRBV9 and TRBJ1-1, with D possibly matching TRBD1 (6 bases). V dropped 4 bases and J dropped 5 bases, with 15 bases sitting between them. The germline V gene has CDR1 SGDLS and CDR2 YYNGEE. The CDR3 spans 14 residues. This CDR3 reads CASSPTGKGTEAFF. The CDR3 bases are TGTGCCAGCAGCCCCACAGGGAAAGGTACTGAAGCTTTCTTT.

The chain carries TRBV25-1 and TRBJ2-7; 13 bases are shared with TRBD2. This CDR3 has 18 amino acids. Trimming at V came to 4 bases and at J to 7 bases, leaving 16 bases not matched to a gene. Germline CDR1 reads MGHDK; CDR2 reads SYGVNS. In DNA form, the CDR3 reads TGTGCCAGCAGTGGGGTCGTCACTAGCGGGAGGGTATCTTGGGAGCAGTACTTC. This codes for CASSGVVTSGRVSWEQYF.

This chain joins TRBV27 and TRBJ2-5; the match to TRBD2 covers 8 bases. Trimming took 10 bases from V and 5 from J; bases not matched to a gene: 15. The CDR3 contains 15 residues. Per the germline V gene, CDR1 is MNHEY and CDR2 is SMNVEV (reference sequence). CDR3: CAIKRSGREGETQYF. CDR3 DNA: TGTGCCATCAAACGAAGCGGGAGAGAAGGGGAGACCCAGTACTTC.

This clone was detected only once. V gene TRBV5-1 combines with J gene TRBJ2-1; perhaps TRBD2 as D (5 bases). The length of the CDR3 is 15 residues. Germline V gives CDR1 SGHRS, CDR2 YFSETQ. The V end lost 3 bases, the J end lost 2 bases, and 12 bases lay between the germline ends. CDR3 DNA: TGCGCCAGCAGCTCCGTTGGAGGAGCCTACAATGAGCAGTTCTTC. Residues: CASSSVGGAYNEQFF. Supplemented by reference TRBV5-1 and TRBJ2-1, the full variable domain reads KAGVTQTPRYLIKTRGQQVTLSCSPISGHRSVSWYQQTPGQGLQFLFEYFSETQRNKGNFPGRFSGRQFSNSRSEMNVSTLELGDSALYLCASSSVGGAYNEQFFGPGTRLTVL.

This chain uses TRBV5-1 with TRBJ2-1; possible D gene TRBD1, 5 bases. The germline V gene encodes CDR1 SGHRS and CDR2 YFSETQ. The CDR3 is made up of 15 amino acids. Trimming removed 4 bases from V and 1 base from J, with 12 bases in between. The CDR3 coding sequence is TGCGCCAGCAGCCCAGGGTTGTTATCCTACAATGAGCAGTTCTTC. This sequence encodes CASSPGLLSYNEQFF.

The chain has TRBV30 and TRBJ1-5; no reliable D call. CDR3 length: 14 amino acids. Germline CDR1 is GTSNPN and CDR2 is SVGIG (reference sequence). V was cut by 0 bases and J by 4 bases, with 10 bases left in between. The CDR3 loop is CAWSVGRENQPQHF. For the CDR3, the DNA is TGTGCCTGGAGTGTTGGAAGGGAGAATCAGCCCCAGCATTTT. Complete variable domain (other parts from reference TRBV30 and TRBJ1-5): SQTIHQWPATLVQPVGSPLSLECTVEGTSNPNLYWYRQAAGRGLQLLFYSVGIGQISSEVPQNLSASRPQDRQFILSSKKLLLSDSGFYLCAWSVGRENQPQHFGDGTRLSIL.

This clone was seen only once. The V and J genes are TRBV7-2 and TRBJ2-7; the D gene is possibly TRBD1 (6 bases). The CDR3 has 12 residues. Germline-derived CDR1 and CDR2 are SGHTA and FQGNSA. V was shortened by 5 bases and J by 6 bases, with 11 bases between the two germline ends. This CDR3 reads CASSRRGSEQYV. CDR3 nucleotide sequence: TGTGCCAGCAGCCGCAGGGGAAGCGAGCAGTACGTC.

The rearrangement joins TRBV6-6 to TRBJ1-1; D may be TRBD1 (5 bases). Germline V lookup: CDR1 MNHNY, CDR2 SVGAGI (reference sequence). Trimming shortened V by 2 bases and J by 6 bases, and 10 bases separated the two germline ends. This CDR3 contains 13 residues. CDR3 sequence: CASSYDGASEAFF. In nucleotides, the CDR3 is TGTGCCAGCAGTTACGATGGGGCATCTGAAGCTTTCTTT.

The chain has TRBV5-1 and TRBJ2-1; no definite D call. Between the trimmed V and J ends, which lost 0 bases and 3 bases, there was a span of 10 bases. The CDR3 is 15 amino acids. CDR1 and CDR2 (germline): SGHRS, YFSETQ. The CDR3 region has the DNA TGCGCCAGCAGCTTGGTAGCAAACGGCTACAATGAGCAGTTCTTC. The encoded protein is CASSLVANGYNEQFF.

CDR3 sequence reads: CASSSPGTGDYSPLHF. The CDR3 DNA is TGTGCCAGCAGCTCCCCCGGGACAGGAGATTATTCACCCCTCCACTTT. The V gene is TRBV28, the J gene TRBJ1-6; 8 nucleotides match TRBD1. Germline V lookup: CDR1 MDHEN, CDR2 SYDVKM. The CDR3 runs 16 residues. V lost 6 bases to trimming and J lost 8 bases; unmatched junction nucleotides: 12.

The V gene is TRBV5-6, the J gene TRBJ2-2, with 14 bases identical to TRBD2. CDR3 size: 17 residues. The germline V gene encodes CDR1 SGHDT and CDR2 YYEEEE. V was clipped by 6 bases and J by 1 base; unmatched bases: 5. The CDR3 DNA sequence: TGTGCCAGCAAGGGACTAGCGGGAGAATTGAACACCGGGGAGCTGTTTTTT. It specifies CASKGLAGELNTGELFF.

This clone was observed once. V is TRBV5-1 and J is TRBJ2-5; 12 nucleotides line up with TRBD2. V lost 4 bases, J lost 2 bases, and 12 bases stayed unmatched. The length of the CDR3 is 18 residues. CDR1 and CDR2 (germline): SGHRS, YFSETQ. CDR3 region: CASSAGLAGSAGQETQYF. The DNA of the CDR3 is TGCGCCAGCAGCGCCGGACTAGCGGGGTCCGCCGGGCAAGAGACCCAGTACTTC.

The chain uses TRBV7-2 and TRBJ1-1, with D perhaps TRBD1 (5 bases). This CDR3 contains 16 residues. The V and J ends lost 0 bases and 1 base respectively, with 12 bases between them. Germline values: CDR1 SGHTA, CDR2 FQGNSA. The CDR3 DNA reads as TGTGCCAGCAGCTTAGCGAGGAAGGGGCCGAACACTGAAGCTTTCTTT. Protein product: CASSLARKGPNTEAFF. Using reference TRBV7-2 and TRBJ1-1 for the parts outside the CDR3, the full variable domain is GAGVSQSPSNKVTEKGKDVELRCDPISGHTALYWYRQSLGQGLEFLIYFQGNSAPDKSGLPSDRFSAERTGGSVSTLTIQRTQQEDSAVYLCASSLARKGPNTEAFFGQGTRLTVV.

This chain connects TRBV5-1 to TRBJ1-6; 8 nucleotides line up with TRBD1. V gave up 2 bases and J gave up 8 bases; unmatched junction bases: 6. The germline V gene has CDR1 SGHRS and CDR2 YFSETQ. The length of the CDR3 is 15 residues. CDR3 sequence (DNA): TGCGCCAGCAGCTTAAGACAGGGGACAGATTCACCCCTCCACTTT. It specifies CASSLRQGTDSPLHF.